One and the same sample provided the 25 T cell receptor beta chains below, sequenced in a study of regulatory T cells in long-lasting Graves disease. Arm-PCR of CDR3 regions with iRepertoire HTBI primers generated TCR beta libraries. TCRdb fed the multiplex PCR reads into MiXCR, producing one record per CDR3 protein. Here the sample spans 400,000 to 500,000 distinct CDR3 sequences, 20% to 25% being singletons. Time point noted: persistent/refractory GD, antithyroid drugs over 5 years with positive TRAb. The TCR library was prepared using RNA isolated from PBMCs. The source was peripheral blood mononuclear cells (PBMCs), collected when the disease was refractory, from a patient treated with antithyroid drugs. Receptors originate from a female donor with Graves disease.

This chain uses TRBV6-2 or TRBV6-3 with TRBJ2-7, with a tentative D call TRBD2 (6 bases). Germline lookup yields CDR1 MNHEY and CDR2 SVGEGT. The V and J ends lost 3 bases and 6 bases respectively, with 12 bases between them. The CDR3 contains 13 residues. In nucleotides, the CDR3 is TGTGCCAGCAGTTATGGAGGGCCAAGCGAGCAGTACTTC. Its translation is CASSYGGPSEQYF.

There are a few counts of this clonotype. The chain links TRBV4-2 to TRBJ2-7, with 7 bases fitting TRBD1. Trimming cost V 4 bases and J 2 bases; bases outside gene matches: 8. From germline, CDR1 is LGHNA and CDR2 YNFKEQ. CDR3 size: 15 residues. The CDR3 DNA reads TGTGCCAGCAGCCCGACCCGAGACAGGGCCTACGAGCAGTACTTC. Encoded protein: CASSPTRDRAYEQYF.

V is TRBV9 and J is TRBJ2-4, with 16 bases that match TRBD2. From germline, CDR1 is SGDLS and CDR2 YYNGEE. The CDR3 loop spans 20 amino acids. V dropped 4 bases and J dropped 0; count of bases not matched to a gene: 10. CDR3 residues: CASSPEGLAGGGGAKNIQYF. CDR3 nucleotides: TGTGCCAGCAGCCCAGAGGGACTAGCGGGAGGGGGGGGAGCCAAAAACATTCAGTACTTC. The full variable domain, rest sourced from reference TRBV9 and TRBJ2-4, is DSGVTQTPKHLITATGQRVTLRCSPRSGDLSVYWYQQSLDQGLQFLIQYYNGEERAKGNILERFSAQQFPDLHSELNLSSLELGDSALYFCASSPEGLAGGGGAKNIQYFGAGTRLSVL.

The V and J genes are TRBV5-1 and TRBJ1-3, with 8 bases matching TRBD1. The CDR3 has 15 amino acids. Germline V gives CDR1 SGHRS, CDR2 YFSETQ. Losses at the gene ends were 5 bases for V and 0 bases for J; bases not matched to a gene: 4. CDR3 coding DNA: TGCGCCAGCAGGGACAGGGAGTCCTCTGGAAACACCATATATTTT. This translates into CASRDRESSGNTIYF.

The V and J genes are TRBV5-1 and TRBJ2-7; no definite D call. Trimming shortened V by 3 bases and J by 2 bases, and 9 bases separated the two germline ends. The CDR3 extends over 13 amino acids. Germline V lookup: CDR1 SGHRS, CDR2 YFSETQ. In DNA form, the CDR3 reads TGCGCCAGCAGCTGGACGGAGACCTACGAGCAGTACTTC. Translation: CASSWTETYEQYF.

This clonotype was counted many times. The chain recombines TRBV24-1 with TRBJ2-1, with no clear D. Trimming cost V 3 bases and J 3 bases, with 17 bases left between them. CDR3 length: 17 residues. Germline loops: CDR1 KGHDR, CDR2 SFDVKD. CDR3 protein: CATSDTLPSHLYNEQFF. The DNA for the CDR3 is TGTGCCACCAGTGATACTTTACCCTCGCACCTCTACAATGAGCAGTTCTTC.

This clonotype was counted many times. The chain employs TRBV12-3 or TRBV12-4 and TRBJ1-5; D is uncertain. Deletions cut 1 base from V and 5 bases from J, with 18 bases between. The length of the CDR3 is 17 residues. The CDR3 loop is CASSLGSKNGVDQPQHF. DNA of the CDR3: TGTGCCAGCAGTTTAGGATCGAAAAACGGGGTGGATCAGCCCCAGCATTTT.

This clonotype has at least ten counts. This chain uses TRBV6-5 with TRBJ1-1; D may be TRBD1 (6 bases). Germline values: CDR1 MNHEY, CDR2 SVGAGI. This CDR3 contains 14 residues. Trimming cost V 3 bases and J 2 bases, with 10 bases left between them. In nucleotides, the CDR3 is TGTGCCAGCAGTTATGACGGGGGCAACACTGAAGCTTTCTTT. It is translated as CASSYDGGNTEAFF.

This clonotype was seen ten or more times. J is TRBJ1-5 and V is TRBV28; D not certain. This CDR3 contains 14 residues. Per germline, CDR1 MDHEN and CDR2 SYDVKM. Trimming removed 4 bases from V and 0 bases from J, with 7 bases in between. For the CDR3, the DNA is TGTGCCAGCAGTTCACTCTATAGCAATCAGCCCCAGCATTTT. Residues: CASSSLYSNQPQHF.

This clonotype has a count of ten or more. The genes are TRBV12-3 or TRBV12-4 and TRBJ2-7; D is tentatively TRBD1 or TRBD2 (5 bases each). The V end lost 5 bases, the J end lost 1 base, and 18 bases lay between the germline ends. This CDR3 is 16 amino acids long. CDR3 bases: TGTGCCAGCAGTCCCCGGTTTCGAGGGGTATCCTACGAGCAGTACTTC. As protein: CASSPRFRGVSYEQYF.

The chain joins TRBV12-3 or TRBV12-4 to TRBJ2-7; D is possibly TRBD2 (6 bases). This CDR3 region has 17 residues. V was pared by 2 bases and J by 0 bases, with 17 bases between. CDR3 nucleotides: TGTGCCAGCAGTTTATCTCGGGGGACCCAGAGCTCCTACGAGCAGTACTTC. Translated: CASSLSRGTQSSYEQYF.

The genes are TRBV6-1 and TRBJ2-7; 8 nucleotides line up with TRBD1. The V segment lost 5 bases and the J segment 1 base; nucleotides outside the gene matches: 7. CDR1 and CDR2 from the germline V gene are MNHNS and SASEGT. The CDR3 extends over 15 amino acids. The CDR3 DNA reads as TGTGCCAGCAGTAAGGACAGGGCCTATTCCTACGAGCAGTACTTC. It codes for CASSKDRAYSYEQYF.

CDR3 DNA sequence: TGTGCCAGCAGTCCTACCATGGAAAAACTGTTTTTT. Protein sequence: CASSPTMEKLFF. The chain carries TRBV7-2 and TRBJ1-4, with unresolved D. Germline assignment: CDR1 SGHTA and CDR2 FQGNSA. Trimming took off 6 bases at V and 8 bases at J, with 10 bases between the two ends. The CDR3 sequence is 12 residues long. The full variable domain, its missing parts supplied by reference TRBV7-2 and TRBJ1-4, is GAGVSQSPSNKVTEKGKDVELRCDPISGHTALYWYRQSLGQGLEFLIYFQGNSAPDKSGLPSDRFSAERTGGSVSTLTIQRTQQEDSAVYLCASSPTMEKLFFGSGTQLSVL.

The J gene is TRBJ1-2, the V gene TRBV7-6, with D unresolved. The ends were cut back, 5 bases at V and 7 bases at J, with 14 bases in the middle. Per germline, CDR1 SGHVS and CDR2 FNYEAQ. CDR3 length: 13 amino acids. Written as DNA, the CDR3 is TGTGCCAGCAGCCCTGGGGTAGGAAGTGGCTACACCTTC. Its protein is CASSPGVGSGYTF. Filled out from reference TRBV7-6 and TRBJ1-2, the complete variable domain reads GAGVSQSPRYKVTKRGQDVALRCDPISGHVSLYWYRQALGQGPEFLTYFNYEAQQDKSGLPNDRFSAERPEGSISTLTIQRTEQRDSAMYRCASSPGVGSGYTFGSGTRLTVV.

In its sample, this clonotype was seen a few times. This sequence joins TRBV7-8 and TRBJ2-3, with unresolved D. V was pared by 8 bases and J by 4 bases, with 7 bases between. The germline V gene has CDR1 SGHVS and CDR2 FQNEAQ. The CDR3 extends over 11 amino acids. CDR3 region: CASEVADTQYF. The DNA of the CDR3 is TGTGCCAGCGAAGTAGCAGATACGCAGTATTTT. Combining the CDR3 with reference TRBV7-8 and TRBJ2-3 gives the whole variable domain GAGVSQSPRYKVAKRGQDVALRCDPISGHVSLFWYQQALGQGPEFLTYFQNEAQLDKSGLPSDRFFAERPEGSVSTLKIQRTQQEDSAVYLCASEVADTQYFGPGTRLTVL.

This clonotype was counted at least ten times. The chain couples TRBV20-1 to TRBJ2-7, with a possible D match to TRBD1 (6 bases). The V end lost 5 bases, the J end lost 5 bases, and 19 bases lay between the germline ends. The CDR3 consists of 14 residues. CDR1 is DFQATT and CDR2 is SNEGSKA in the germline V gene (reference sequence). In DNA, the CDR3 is TGCAGTGCTGGACAGTACCGCCGATACAACGAGCAGTACTTC. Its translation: CSAGQYRRYNEQYF.

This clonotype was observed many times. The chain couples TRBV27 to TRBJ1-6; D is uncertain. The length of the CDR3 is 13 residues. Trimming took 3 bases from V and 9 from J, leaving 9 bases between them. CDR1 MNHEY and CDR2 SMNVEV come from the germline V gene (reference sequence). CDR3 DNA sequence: TGTGCCAGCAGTTTTGGCGTCGGTTCACCCCTCCACTTT. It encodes CASSFGVGSPLHF.

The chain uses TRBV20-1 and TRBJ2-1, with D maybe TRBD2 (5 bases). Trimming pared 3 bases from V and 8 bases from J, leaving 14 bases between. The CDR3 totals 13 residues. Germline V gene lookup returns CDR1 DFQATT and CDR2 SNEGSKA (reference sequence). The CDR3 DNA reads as TGCAGTGCTAGTCCGGGAATTTCGTATGAGCAGTTCTTC. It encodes CSASPGISYEQFF.

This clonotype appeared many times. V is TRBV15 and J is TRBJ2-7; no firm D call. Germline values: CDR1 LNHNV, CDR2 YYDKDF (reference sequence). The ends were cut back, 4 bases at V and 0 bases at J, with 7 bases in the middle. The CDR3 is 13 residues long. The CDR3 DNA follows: TGTGCCACCAGCATAGGCAACTCCTACGAGCAGTACTTC. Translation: CATSIGNSYEQYF. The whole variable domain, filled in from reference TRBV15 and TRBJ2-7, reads DAMVIQNPRYQVTQFGKPVTLSCSQTLNHNVMYWYQQKSSQAPKLLFHYYDKDFNNEADTPDNFQSRRPNTSFCFLDIRSPGLGDTAMYLCATSIGNSYEQYFGPGTRLTVT.

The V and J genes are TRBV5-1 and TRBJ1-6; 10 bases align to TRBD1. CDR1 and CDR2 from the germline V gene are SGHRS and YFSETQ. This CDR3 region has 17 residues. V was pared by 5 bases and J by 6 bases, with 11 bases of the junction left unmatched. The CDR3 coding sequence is TGCGCCAGCAGAACAACTCCGGGACAGGGGCTTAATTCACCCCTCCACTTT. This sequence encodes CASRTTPGQGLNSPLHF.

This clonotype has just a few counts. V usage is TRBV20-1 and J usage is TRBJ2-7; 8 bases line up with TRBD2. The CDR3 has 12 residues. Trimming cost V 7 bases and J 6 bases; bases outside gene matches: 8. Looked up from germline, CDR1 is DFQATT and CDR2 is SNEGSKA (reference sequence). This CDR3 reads CSVSGLEVEQYF. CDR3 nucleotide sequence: TGCAGTGTATCGGGACTAGAGGTCGAGCAGTACTTC.

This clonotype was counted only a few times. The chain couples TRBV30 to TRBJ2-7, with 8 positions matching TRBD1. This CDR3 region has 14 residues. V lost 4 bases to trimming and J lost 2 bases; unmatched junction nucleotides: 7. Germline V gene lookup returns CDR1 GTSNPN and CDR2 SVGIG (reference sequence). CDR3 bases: TGTGCCTGGATGAATCCGGACAGGGCCTACGAGCAGTACTTC. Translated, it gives CAWMNPDRAYEQYF.

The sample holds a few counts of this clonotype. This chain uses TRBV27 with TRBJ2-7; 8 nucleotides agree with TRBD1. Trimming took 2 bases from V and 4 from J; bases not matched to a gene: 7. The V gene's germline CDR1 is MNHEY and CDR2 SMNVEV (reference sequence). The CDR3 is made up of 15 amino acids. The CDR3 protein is CASSLQGARTYEQYF. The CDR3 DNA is TGTGCCAGCAGTTTACAGGGGGCGCGGACTTACGAGCAGTACTTC.

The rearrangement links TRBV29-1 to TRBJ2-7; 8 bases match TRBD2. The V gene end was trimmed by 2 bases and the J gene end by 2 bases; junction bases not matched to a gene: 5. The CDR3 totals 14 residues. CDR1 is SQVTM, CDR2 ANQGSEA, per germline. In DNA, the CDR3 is TGCAGCGTTGAATGGGCTAGCGGGCCCTACGAGCAGTACTTC. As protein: CSVEWASGPYEQYF.

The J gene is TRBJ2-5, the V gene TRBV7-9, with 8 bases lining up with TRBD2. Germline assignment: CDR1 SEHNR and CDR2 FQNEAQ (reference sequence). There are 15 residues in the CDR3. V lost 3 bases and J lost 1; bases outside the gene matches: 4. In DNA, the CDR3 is TGTGCCAGCAGCTTTAGCGGGGAGCCCCAAGAGACCCAGTACTTC. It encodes CASSFSGEPQETQYF.